This T cell receptor (beta chain) was found in a study of CD8+CD57+ T cells in acquired aplastic anemia. Study as a whole: The average for DNA from sorted CD4+ and CD8+ cells was 2.5 to 4 ug. CD4+ reads averaged about 11 million in healthy donors.

The CDR3 has 13 amino acids. Deletions cut 4 bases from V and 2 bases from J, with 9 bases between. CDR1 and CDR2 from the germline V gene are GTSNPN and SVGIG (reference sequence). CDR3 and TCR beta VDJ profiling relied on a genomic DNA template. TCRdb ran MiXCR on the reads and lists one entry per CDR3 protein. The repertoire has around 200,000 distinct CDR3 sequences, around half of them found once; the top ten carry 16%. The clonotype originates from a human donor in good health, serving as a control. The chain is built from TRBV30 and TRBJ2-1; D is unresolved. Sequencing input: sorted CD4+, CD8+, or CD8+CD57+ T cells (not recorded which) from PBMCs. The CDR3 sequence: CAWTKKAYNEQFF. CDR3 bases: TGTGCCTGGACAAAAAAGGCCTACAATGAGCAGTTCTTC. The full variable domain, rest sourced from reference TRBV30 and TRBJ2-1, is SQTIHQWPATLVQPVGSPLSLECTVEGTSNPNLYWYRQAAGRGLQLLFYSVGIGQISSEVPQNLSASRPQDRQFILSSKKLLLSDSGFYLCAWTKKAYNEQFFGPGTRLTVL.